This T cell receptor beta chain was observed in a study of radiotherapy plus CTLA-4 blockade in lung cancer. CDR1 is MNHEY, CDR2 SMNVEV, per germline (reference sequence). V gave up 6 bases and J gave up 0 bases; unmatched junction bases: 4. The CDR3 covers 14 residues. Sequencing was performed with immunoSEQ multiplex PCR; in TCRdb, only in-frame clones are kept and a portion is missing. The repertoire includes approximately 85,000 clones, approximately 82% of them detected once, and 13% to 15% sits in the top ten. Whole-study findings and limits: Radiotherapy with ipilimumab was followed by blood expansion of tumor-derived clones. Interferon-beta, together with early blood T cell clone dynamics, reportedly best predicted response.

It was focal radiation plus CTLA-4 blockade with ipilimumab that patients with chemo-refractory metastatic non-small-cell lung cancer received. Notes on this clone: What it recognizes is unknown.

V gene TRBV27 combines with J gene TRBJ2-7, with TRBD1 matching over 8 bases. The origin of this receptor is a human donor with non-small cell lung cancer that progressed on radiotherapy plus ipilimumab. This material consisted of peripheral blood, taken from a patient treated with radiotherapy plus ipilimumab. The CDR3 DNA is TGTGCCAGCAGATCGGGACAGGCCTCCTACGAGCAGTACTTC. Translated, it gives CASRSGQASYEQYF.